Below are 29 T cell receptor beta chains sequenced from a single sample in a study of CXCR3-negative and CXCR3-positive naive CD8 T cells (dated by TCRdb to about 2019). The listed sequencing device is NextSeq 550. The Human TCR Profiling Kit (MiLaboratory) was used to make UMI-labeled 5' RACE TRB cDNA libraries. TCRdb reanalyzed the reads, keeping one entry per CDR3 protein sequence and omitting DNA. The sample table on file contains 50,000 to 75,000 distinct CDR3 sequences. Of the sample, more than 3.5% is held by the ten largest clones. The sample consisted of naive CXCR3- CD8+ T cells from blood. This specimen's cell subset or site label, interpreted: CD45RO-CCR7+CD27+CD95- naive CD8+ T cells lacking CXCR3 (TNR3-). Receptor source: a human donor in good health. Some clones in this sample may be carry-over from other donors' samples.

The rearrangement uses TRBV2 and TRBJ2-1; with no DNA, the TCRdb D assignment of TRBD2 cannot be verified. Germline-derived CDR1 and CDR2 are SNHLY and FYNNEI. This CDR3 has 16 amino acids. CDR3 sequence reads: CARRGKTSGVYDEQFF.

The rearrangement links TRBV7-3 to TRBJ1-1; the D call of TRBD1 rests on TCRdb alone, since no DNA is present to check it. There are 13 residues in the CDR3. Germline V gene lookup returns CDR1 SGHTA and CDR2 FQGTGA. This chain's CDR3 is CASSLIGGAEAFF. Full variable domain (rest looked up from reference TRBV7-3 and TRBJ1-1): GAGVSQTPSNKVTEKGKYVELRCDPISGHTALYWYRQSLGQGPEFLIYFQGTGAADDSGLPNDRFFAVRPEGSVSTLKIQRTERGDSAVYLCASSLIGGAEAFFGQGTRLTVV.

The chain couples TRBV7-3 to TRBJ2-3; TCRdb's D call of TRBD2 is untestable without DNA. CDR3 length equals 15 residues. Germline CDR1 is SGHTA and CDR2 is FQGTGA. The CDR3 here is CASSSRTSGADTQYF.

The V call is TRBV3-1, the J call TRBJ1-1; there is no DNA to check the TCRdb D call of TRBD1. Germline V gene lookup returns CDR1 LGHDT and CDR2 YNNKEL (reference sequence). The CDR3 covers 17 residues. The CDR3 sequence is CASRTLTGGNLVTEAFF.

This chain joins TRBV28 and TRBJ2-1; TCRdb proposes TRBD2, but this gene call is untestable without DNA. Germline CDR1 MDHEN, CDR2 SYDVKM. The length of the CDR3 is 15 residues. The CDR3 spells CASSSLAGAYNEQFF.

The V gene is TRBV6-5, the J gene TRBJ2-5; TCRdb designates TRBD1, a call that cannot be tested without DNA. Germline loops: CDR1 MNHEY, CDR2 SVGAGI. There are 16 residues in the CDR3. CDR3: CASSSRQGYYQETQYF.

The CDR3 sequence: CSVIRGGEQYF. V gene TRBV29-1 combines with J gene TRBJ2-7; TCRdb selects TRBD1, and the lack of DNA leaves this call unchecked. The CDR3 extends over 11 amino acids. Germline V gene lookup returns CDR1 SQVTM and CDR2 ANQGSEA.

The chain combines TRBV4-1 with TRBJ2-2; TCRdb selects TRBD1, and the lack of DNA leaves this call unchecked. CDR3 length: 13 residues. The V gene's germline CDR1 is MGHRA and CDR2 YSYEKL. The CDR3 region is CASSSSPGGELFF.

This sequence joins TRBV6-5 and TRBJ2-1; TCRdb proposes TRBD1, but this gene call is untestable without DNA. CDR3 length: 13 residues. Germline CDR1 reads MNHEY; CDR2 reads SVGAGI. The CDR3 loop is CASSSGGAVEQFF.

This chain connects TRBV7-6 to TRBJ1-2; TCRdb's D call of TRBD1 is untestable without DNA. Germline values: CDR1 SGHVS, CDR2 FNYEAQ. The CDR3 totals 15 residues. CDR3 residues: CASSYRNRSIGGYTF.

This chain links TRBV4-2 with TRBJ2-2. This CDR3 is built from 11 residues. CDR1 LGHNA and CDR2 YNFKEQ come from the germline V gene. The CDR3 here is CASSQDWELFF.

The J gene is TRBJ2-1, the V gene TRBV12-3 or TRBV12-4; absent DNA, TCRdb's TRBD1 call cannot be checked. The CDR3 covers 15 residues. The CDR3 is CASSGGGVSYNEQFF.

CDR3 in amino acids: CSVPDPLNNEQFF. The rearrangement links TRBV29-1 to TRBJ2-1. Germline V gene lookup returns CDR1 SQVTM and CDR2 ANQGSEA. The length of the CDR3 is 13 residues.

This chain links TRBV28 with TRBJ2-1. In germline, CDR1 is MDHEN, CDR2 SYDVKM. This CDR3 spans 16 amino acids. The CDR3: CASRSRTLDSYNEQFF.

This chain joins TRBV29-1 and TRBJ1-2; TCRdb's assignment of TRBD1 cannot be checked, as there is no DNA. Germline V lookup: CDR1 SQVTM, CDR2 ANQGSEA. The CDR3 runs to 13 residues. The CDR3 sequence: CSVVVGQGHGYTF.

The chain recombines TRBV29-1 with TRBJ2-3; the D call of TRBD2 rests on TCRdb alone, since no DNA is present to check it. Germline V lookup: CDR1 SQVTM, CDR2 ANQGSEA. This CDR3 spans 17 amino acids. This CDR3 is CSVERWLAGGPEDTQYF.

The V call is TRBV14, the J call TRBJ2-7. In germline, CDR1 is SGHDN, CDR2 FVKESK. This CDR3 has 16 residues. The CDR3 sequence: CASSPEVTFNSYEQYF.

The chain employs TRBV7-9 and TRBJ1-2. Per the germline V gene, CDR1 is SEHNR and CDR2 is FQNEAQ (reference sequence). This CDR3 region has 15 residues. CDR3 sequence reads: CASSLNEGLNYGYTF.

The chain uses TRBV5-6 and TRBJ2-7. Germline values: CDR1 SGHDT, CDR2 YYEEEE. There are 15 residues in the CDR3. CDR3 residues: CASSKPDRGSYEQYF.

CDR3 loop: CASSISTRNTEAFF. The chain employs TRBV19 and TRBJ1-1. CDR1 is LNHDA, CDR2 SQIVND, per germline (reference sequence). This CDR3 region has 14 residues.

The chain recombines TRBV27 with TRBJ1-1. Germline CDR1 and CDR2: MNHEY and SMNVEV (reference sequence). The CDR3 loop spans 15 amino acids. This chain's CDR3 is CASSSGLNFGTEAFF.

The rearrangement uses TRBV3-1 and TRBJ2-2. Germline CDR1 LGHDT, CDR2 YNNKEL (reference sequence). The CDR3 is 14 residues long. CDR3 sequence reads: CASSHLTSTGELFF.

This CDR3 reads CASTSFSGQGFHNEQFF. This chain uses TRBV19 with TRBJ2-1; the D call from TCRdb, TRBD1, cannot be confirmed without DNA. Per germline, CDR1 LNHDA and CDR2 SQIVND (reference sequence). The CDR3 is 17 amino acids.

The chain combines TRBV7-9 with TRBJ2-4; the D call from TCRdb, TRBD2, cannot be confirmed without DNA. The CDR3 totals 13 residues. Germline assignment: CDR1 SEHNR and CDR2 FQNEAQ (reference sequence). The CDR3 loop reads CASSLEGLNIQYF.

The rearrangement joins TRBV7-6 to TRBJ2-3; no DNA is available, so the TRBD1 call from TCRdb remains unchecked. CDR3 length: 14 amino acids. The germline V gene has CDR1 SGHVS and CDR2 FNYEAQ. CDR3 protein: CASSLPLNSDTQYF.

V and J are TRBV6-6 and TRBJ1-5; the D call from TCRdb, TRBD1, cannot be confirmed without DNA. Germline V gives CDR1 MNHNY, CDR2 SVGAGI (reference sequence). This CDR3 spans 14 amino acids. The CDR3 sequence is CASSQDRENQPQHF.

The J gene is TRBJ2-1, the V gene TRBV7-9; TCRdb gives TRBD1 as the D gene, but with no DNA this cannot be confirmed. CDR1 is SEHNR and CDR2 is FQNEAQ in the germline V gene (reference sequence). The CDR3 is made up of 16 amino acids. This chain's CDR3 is CASDTGDSARYNEQFF.

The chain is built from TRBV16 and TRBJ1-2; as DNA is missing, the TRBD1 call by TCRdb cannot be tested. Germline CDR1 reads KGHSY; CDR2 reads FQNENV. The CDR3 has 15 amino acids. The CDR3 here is CASSQGSGPNYGYTF.

CDR3 residues: CASSRPGNFYGYTF. The chain uses TRBV7-9 and TRBJ1-2; TCRdb indicates TRBD1, and absent DNA this call remains unverified. The CDR3 extends over 14 amino acids. The V gene's germline CDR1 is SEHNR and CDR2 FQNEAQ (reference sequence).